The present T cell receptor beta chain was sequenced within a study of cytomegalovirus exposure and HLA in healthy donors. Study-level results: It was assumed in the presence/absence analyses that sequencing depth was roughly uniform across donors.

With respect to this clone: Its antigen is currently unknown.

The primer mix had 60 Vbeta and 13 Jbeta primers. The data were produced by immunoSEQ multiplex PCR, yet TCRdb's version contains in-frame clones alone and is incomplete. Recorded for this sample: roughly 220,000 clones. Material: PBMCs. The receptor was isolated from a girl aged 2 to 10 in good health and CMV-seropositive.

In DNA, the CDR3 is TGTGCCAGCAGCCTAGGGGCAGGGAACGAGCAGTACTTC. Protein: CASSLGAGNEQYF. The rearrangement links TRBV7-9 to TRBJ2-7, with a tentative D call TRBD1 (5 bases). The CDR3 is 13 amino acids. The germline V and J ends were trimmed by 5 bases and 5 bases, with 13 bases remaining between them. Germline V gives CDR1 SEHNR, CDR2 FQNEAQ (reference sequence).